This passage covers 29 T cell receptor beta chains from one sample sequenced in a study of blood T cell repertoires in COVID-19. TCRdb keeps only in-frame clones here, not all; method: immunoSEQ multiplex PCR. This sample has over 250,000 clones, with about nine tenths found just once. Sequences were obtained from peripheral blood. The receptors were gathered from a man between 35 and 55 years old who had recovered from COVID-19.

The rearrangement uses TRBV7-8 and TRBJ2-3, with 10 bases lining up with TRBD1. V lost 8 bases, J lost 1 base, and 12 bases stayed unmatched. CDR1 and CDR2 from the germline V gene are SGHVS and FQNEAQ. The CDR3 has 17 residues. This chain's CDR3 is CASGRGQGVVGTDTQYF. The CDR3 nucleotides read TGTGCCAGCGGACGAGGACAGGGGGTAGTGGGCACAGATACGCAGTATTTT. Together with reference TRBV7-8 and TRBJ2-3, the CDR3 gives the full variable domain: GAGVSQSPRYKVAKRGQDVALRCDPISGHVSLFWYQQALGQGPEFLTYFQNEAQLDKSGLPSDRFFAERPEGSVSTLKIQRTQQEDSAVYLCASGRGQGVVGTDTQYFGPGTRLTVL.

The rearrangement links TRBV5-1 to TRBJ1-1; a possible D gene is TRBD1 (6 bases). Germline V lookup: CDR1 SGHRS, CDR2 YFSETQ. The CDR3 consists of 13 residues. Deletions cut 2 bases from V and 3 bases from J, with 8 bases between. The CDR3 DNA reads TGCGCCAGCAGCTTCGCAGGGGACACTGAAGCTTTCTTT. Translation: CASSFAGDTEAFF.

The chain recombines TRBV7-6 with TRBJ2-7, with 9 nucleotides matching TRBD2. The CDR3 runs 14 residues. Germline CDR1 and CDR2: SGHVS and FNYEAQ. V shed 1 base, J shed 7 bases, and the junction held 5 bases outside the gene matches. CDR3 residues: CASSLGAGGREQYF. Here the CDR3 DNA reads TGTGCCAGCAGCTTAGGAGCGGGGGGACGAGAGCAGTACTTC. The full variable domain, completed using reference TRBV7-6 and TRBJ2-7, is GAGVSQSPRYKVTKRGQDVALRCDPISGHVSLYWYRQALGQGPEFLTYFNYEAQQDKSGLPNDRFSAERPEGSISTLTIQRTEQRDSAMYRCASSLGAGGREQYFGPGTRLTVT.

This rearrangement joins TRBV9 to TRBJ2-3; 11 bases align to TRBD2. Germline CDR1 and CDR2: SGDLS and YYNGEE. The CDR3 contains 18 residues. With V trimmed by 3 bases and J by 2 bases, 11 bases remained unmatched. The CDR3 protein is CASSGALLAGANTDTQYF. For the CDR3, the DNA is TGTGCCAGCAGCGGAGCCCTACTAGCGGGGGCCAACACAGATACGCAGTATTTT.

CDR3 loop: CASSPRGGGEKLFF. CDR3 nucleotides: TGTGCCAGCAGTCCCAGGGGAGGGGGGGAAAAACTGTTTTTT. The chain carries TRBV6-5 and TRBJ1-4; D might be TRBD1 (6 bases). The CDR3 is 14 amino acids. The germline V gene encodes CDR1 MNHEY and CDR2 SVGAGI. V was pared by 5 bases and J by 8 bases, with 15 bases between.

CDR3 DNA sequence: TGTGCCAGTAGTCCAACCGGGGTTTACGAGCAGTACTTC. This gives the protein CASSPTGVYEQYF. The gene calls are TRBV19 and TRBJ2-7; a possible D gene is TRBD2 (5 bases). CDR3 length: 13 amino acids. Germline V lookup: CDR1 LNHDA, CDR2 SQIVND (reference sequence). V dropped 5 bases and J dropped 4 bases, with 12 bases sitting between them.

The sample holds a few counts of this clone. The CDR3 sequence: CATSGGGHEQFF. In nucleotides, the CDR3 is TGTGCCACCTCGGGGGGTGGGCATGAGCAGTTCTTC. The chain carries TRBV19 and TRBJ2-1; 7 bases are a match to TRBD2. The germline V gene encodes CDR1 LNHDA and CDR2 SQIVND (reference sequence). This CDR3 spans 12 amino acids. The V and J ends lost 10 bases and 8 bases, in that order; junction bases with no gene match: 8.

This clone was observed once. This chain links TRBV30 with TRBJ2-3; TRBD2 matches at 10 bases. Germline CDR1 GTSNPN, CDR2 SVGIG (reference sequence). The CDR3 runs to 17 residues. V trimming: 2 bases; J trimming: 0 bases; junction bases outside the gene matches: 8. The CDR3 sequence is CAWSYSGRRTSTDTQYF. The CDR3 nucleotides are TGTGCCTGGAGTTATAGCGGGAGGAGAACTAGCACAGATACGCAGTATTTT.

This clone appeared a single time. The rearrangement links TRBV10-3 to TRBJ2-5; 8 positions match TRBD1. The CDR3 length is 16 residues. Germline lookup yields CDR1 ENHRY and CDR2 SYGVKD. V gave up 10 bases and J gave up 5 bases; unmatched junction bases: 18. CDR3 residues: CATKTSGQGVTETQYF. The CDR3 DNA follows: TGTGCCACCAAAACCAGTGGACAGGGAGTAACGGAGACCCAGTACTTC.

The chain links TRBV30 to TRBJ1-5; TRBD1 is a possible D gene (6 bases). This CDR3 has 16 residues. Trimming shortened V by 1 base and J by 0 bases, and 13 bases separated the two germline ends. The germline V gene encodes CDR1 GTSNPN and CDR2 SVGIG (reference sequence). In nucleotides, the CDR3 is TGTGCCTGGAGTGACCAGGACAGCAATAGCAATCAGCCCCAGCATTTT. It specifies CAWSDQDSNSNQPQHF.

The V call is TRBV19, the J call TRBJ1-4, with D perhaps TRBD1 (6 bases). The germline CDR1 and CDR2 sequences are LNHDA and SQIVND (reference sequence). The CDR3 has 15 residues. V was trimmed by 6 bases and J by 8 bases, leaving 19 bases between them. DNA for the CDR3: TGTGCCAGTAGCACAGGGACGACCGGGAAAGAAAAACTGTTTTTT. Protein sequence: CASSTGTTGKEKLFF.

The chain employs TRBV7-2 and TRBJ2-1; possibly TRBD2 for D (6 bases). The CDR3 extends over 13 amino acids. V lost 5 bases to trimming and J lost 15 bases, with 20 bases between them. CDR1 is SGHTA and CDR2 is FQGNSA in the germline V gene. The CDR3 here is CASSLSVGGLGFF. As DNA, the CDR3 is TGTGCCAGCAGCCTAAGTGTGGGAGGTTTAGGGTTCTTC.

The gene calls are TRBV7-8 and TRBJ2-7; 7 nucleotides align to TRBD1. CDR1 is SGHVS and CDR2 is FQNEAQ in the germline V gene. The junction had 8 bases not matched to a gene; V was cut back by 5 bases and J by 1 base. The CDR3 spans 15 residues. CDR3 bases: TGTGCCAGCAGCAACTCCGGGACAGCGTCCTACGAGCAGTACTTC. As protein: CASSNSGTASYEQYF. The entire variable domain, with the rest obtained from reference TRBV7-8 and TRBJ2-7, is as follows: GAGVSQSPRYKVAKRGQDVALRCDPISGHVSLFWYQQALGQGPEFLTYFQNEAQLDKSGLPSDRFFAERPEGSVSTLKIQRTQQEDSAVYLCASSNSGTASYEQYFGPGTRLTVT.

The chain joins TRBV5-6 to TRBJ1-6; a possible D gene is TRBD1 (6 bases). Germline CDR1 and CDR2: SGHDT and YYEEEE. Between the trimmed V and J ends, which lost 0 bases and 9 bases, there was a span of 16 bases. The CDR3 spans 16 residues. CDR3 loop: CASSLEGGRFRSPLHF. The CDR3 region has the DNA TGTGCCAGCAGCTTGGAGGGGGGGAGGTTCCGTTCACCCCTCCACTTT.

This clone showed up just once. The chain recombines TRBV25-1 with TRBJ1-4; 10 nucleotides agree with TRBD1. J was trimmed by 7 bases and V by 4 bases; bases with no gene match: 6. This CDR3 region has 15 residues. The V gene's germline CDR1 is MGHDK and CDR2 SYGVNS. CDR3 region: CASSASDRGTEKLFF. The CDR3 region has the DNA TGTGCCAGCAGTGCCTCGGACAGGGGGACTGAAAAACTGTTTTTT. Looking up the rest from reference TRBV25-1 and TRBJ1-4 gives the full variable domain: EADIYQTPRYLVIGTGKKITLECSQTMGHDKMYWYQQDPGMELHLIHYSYGVNSTEKGDLSSESTVSRIRTEHFPLTLESARPSHTSQYLCASSASDRGTEKLFFGSGTQLSVL.

This clone has a single count. This chain connects TRBV30 to TRBJ1-6; 8 bases are shared with TRBD1. With V trimmed by 5 bases and J by 9 bases, 9 bases remained unmatched. Per germline, CDR1 GTSNPN and CDR2 SVGIG (reference sequence). The CDR3 totals 14 residues. The CDR3 reads CAWGGQANTSPLHF. CDR3 bases: TGTGCCTGGGGGGGACAGGCGAATACTTCACCCCTCCACTTT. Variable domain in full (rest from reference TRBV30 and TRBJ1-6): SQTIHQWPATLVQPVGSPLSLECTVEGTSNPNLYWYRQAAGRGLQLLFYSVGIGQISSEVPQNLSASRPQDRQFILSSKKLLLSDSGFYLCAWGGQANTSPLHFGNGTRLTVT.

J is TRBJ1-5 and V is TRBV19; D perhaps matches TRBD1 (5 bases). Germline CDR1 is LNHDA and CDR2 is SQIVND (reference sequence). Trimming cost V 10 bases and J 7 bases, with 17 bases left between them. CDR3 length equals 13 residues. The CDR3 spells CATRGGGNQPQHF. The CDR3 DNA reads TGTGCCACTCGCGGCGGGGGGAACCAGCCCCAGCATTTT.

In DNA form, the CDR3 reads TGTGCCAGTTGGAGGGGGCGCAACTATGGCTACACCTTC. Its translation: CASWRGRNYGYTF. The rearrangement uses TRBV27 and TRBJ1-2, with 7 bases lining up with TRBD1. The germline V gene has CDR1 MNHEY and CDR2 SMNVEV (reference sequence). The ends lost 9 bases at V and 2 bases at J; junction bases unmatched: 6. The CDR3 runs to 13 residues.

The V call is TRBV7-9, the J call TRBJ2-1, with 8 positions matching TRBD2. This CDR3 region has 17 residues. With V trimmed by 2 bases and J by 7 bases, 13 bases remained unmatched. The germline gives CDR1 SEHNR, CDR2 FQNEAQ (reference sequence). As DNA, the CDR3 is TGTGCCAGCAGCTTATTGGTAGCGGGGCTGGGTGCGAATGAGCAGTTCTTC. It specifies CASSLLVAGLGANEQFF.

This chain links TRBV27 with TRBJ1-1, with no clear D. V was shortened by 7 bases and J by 5 bases, with 14 bases between the two germline ends. The CDR3 has 13 amino acids. Per germline, CDR1 MNHEY and CDR2 SMNVEV (reference sequence). The CDR3 nucleotides read TGTGCCAGCACCCCCCAACCGGGAACTGAAGCTTTCTTT. As protein: CASTPQPGTEAFF.

The chain combines TRBV5-6 with TRBJ1-2, with D unclear. Germline CDR1 is SGHDT and CDR2 is YYEEEE. V was cut by 4 bases and J by 5 bases, with 15 bases left in between. The CDR3 is 14 residues long. The CDR3 reads CASSPLDKTYGYTF. The DNA of the CDR3 is TGTGCCAGCAGCCCCCTCGACAAAACATATGGCTACACCTTC.

V usage is TRBV4-2 and J usage is TRBJ2-7; 7 positions match TRBD2. The germline V gene has CDR1 LGHNA and CDR2 YNFKEQ. The length of the CDR3 is 15 residues. Trimming took 0 bases from V and 1 from J; bases not matched to a gene: 3. The CDR3 sequence: CASSQDSGRSYEQYF. CDR3 sequence (DNA): TGTGCCAGCAGCCAAGATAGCGGGCGTTCCTACGAGCAGTACTTC.

The genes are TRBV11-3 and TRBJ2-7; TRBD2 is a possible D gene (5 bases). This CDR3 has 17 amino acids. CDR1 is SGHNT and CDR2 is YENEEA in the germline V gene. Trimming removed 10 bases at V and 2 bases at J, with 27 bases between. Here the CDR3 reads CAIMRRHKARIPYEQYF. CDR3 nucleotide sequence: TGTGCCATTATGAGGAGGCACAAAGCACGGATCCCCTACGAGCAGTACTTC.

The chain couples TRBV4-3 to TRBJ1-3, with D tentatively TRBD1 (6 bases). Deletions cut 1 base from V and 3 bases from J, with 10 bases between. This CDR3 region has 15 residues. Germline CDR1 is LGHNA and CDR2 is YSLEER. This CDR3 reads CASSQAGVIGNTIYF. The CDR3, as DNA: TGCGCCAGCAGCCAAGCAGGGGTAATTGGAAACACCATATATTTT.

V gene TRBV5-5 combines with J gene TRBJ1-5; 9 nucleotides align to TRBD1. V gave up 4 bases and J gave up 4 bases; unmatched junction bases: 3. This CDR3 spans 14 amino acids. Germline CDR1 reads SGHKS; CDR2 reads YYEKEE (reference sequence). The CDR3 is CASSRGQGNQPQHF. DNA of the CDR3: TGTGCCAGCAGCCGGGGACAGGGTAATCAGCCCCAGCATTTT.

The genes are TRBV5-4 and TRBJ2-1, with 9 positions matching TRBD2. V was pared by 4 bases and J by 5 bases, with 4 bases of the junction left unmatched. CDR1 and CDR2 (germline): SGHNT, YYREEE (reference sequence). The CDR3 length is 14 residues. CDR3 sequence (DNA): TGTGCCAGCAGCCTGGGACTAGCTCACAATGAGCAGTTCTTC. Its protein is CASSLGLAHNEQFF. Full variable domain (outside the CDR3, taken from reference TRBV5-4 and TRBJ2-1): ETGVTQSPTHLIKTRGQQVTLRCSSQSGHNTVSWYQQALGQGPQFIFQYYREEENGRGNFPPRFSGLQFPNYSSELNVNALELDDSALYLCASSLGLAHNEQFFGPGTRLTVL.

The gene calls are TRBV5-3 and TRBJ2-1, with 8 bases fitting TRBD2. TRBV5-3 is treated as an ORF (open reading frame) with a function not yet certain. The trim removed 2 bases at V and 0 bases at J, leaving 1 base unmatched. The CDR3 extends over 15 amino acids. The CDR3 region is CARSLTSGSYNEQFF. CDR3 bases: TGTGCCAGAAGCTTAACTAGCGGCTCCTACAATGAGCAGTTCTTC.

This sequence joins TRBV6-5 and TRBJ1-2; D is unresolved. Germline CDR1 is MNHEY and CDR2 is SVGAGI. The CDR3 sequence is 12 residues long. V lost 5 bases and J 7 bases, leaving 11 bases between the germline ends. The DNA for the CDR3 is TGTGCCAGCAGTACGCCCGAGGGTGGCTACACCTTC. Translating gives CASSTPEGGYTF.

V gene TRBV7-9 combines with J gene TRBJ1-2, with D uncertain. CDR3 length: 14 amino acids. V lost 4 bases and J lost 0, with 9 bases in between. Germline-derived CDR1 and CDR2 are SEHNR and FQNEAQ (reference sequence). The CDR3 loop is CASSSAGTNYGYTF. CDR3 DNA: TGTGCCAGCAGCTCCGCGGGAACTAACTATGGCTACACCTTC.